The next 20 T cell receptor beta chains were all read from a single sample in a study of shared clonotypes between healthy human individuals. Profiling relied on immunoSEQ multiplex PCR, and the TCRdb table lists in-frame clones only, not all of them. The table has 2,100,000 or so clones, about 94% seen once. Sequencing used naive CD4+ T cells sorted from blood. Subset noted: CD45RA+ positively selected. The origin of the receptors is a man aged 18 to 35 in good health.

The chain combines TRBV11-2 with TRBJ2-1; D is undetermined. V was cut by 7 bases and J by 5 bases, with 12 bases left in between. This CDR3 is built from 13 residues. Germline V gene lookup returns CDR1 SGHAT and CDR2 FQNNGV. Written as DNA, the CDR3 is TGTGCCAGCACCCCAAGCAGCGACAATGAGCAGTTCTTC. It codes for CASTPSSDNEQFF.

The CDR3 protein is CASSPPGLNYEQYF. CDR3 coding DNA: TGTGCCAGCAGCCCCCCGGGCCTAAACTACGAGCAGTACTTC. This sequence joins TRBV7-8 and TRBJ2-7; no clear D gene. The germline V and J ends were trimmed by 5 bases and 3 bases, with 14 bases remaining between them. Per germline, CDR1 SGHVS and CDR2 FQNEAQ. The CDR3 length is 14 residues.

This rearrangement joins TRBV11-2 to TRBJ2-5; TRBD1 might be the D (6 bases). The CDR3 has 15 residues. Germline V gene lookup returns CDR1 SGHAT and CDR2 FQNNGV. V gave up 3 bases and J gave up 2 bases, with 13 bases separating them. CDR3 residues: CASSFIQGLQETQYF. The CDR3 DNA follows: TGTGCCAGCAGCTTCATCCAGGGGCTTCAAGAGACCCAGTACTTC.

The chain combines TRBV5-6 with TRBJ1-1; D is uncertain. With 2 bases removed from V and 1 base from J, the gap between germline ends came to 12 bases. Germline V gene lookup returns CDR1 SGHDT and CDR2 YYEEEE. The CDR3 is made up of 15 amino acids. The CDR3 DNA follows: TGTGCCAGCAGCTTTGGAGACATGTCGAACACTGAAGCTTTCTTT. Amino acid sequence: CASSFGDMSNTEAFF.

The CDR3 DNA follows: TGTGCCAGCAGCTACACGACCTACGAGCAGTACTTC. Amino acid sequence: CASSYTTYEQYF. The chain uses TRBV2 and TRBJ2-7; D gene ambiguous. The V end was cut by 6 bases, the J end by 2 bases, with 8 bases between. Germline V gives CDR1 SNHLY, CDR2 FYNNEI. CDR3 length: 12 residues.

This clone was detected a few times. The rearrangement joins TRBV5-8 to TRBJ1-5, with D unresolved. The CDR3 length is 12 residues. With 2 bases removed from V and 5 bases from J, the gap between germline ends came to 5 bases. The germline V gene has CDR1 SGHTS and CDR2 YDEGEE. The CDR3 sequence: CASSLADQPQHF. The CDR3 DNA sequence: TGTGCCAGCAGCTTAGCAGATCAGCCCCAGCATTTT.

This chain joins TRBV7-9 and TRBJ1-1, with a possible D match to TRBD1 (6 bases). CDR1 is SEHNR, CDR2 FQNEAQ, per germline (reference sequence). V was pared by 4 bases and J by 2 bases, with 14 bases between. The CDR3 is made up of 15 amino acids. The CDR3 reads CASSSGWDKNTEAFF. The CDR3 DNA is TGTGCCAGCAGCTCCGGCTGGGACAAAAACACTGAAGCTTTCTTT.

J is TRBJ2-3 and V is TRBV5-1; tentative D call: TRBD2 (5 bases). The CDR3 totals 19 residues. With 3 bases removed from V and 0 bases from J, the gap between germline ends came to 23 bases. Germline values: CDR1 SGHRS, CDR2 YFSETQ. In nucleotides, the CDR3 is TGCGCCAGCAGCTCTGTGGGAGACTTGTTCCTTTCTAGCACAGATACGCAGTATTTT. Residues: CASSSVGDLFLSSTDTQYF. Together with reference TRBV5-1 and TRBJ2-3, the CDR3 gives the full variable domain: KAGVTQTPRYLIKTRGQQVTLSCSPISGHRSVSWYQQTPGQGLQFLFEYFSETQRNKGNFPGRFSGRQFSNSRSEMNVSTLELGDSALYLCASSSVGDLFLSSTDTQYFGPGTRLTVL.

The chain has TRBV11-3 and TRBJ2-7; maybe TRBD2 (6 bases). Trimming removed 0 bases from V and 5 bases from J, with 20 bases in between. Germline V gene lookup returns CDR1 SGHNT and CDR2 YENEEA. CDR3 length: 17 residues. The CDR3 coding sequence is TGTGCCAGCAGCTTAGATTTGGGGTGGGCTAGCGCCCACGAGCAGTACTTC. Translation: CASSLDLGWASAHEQYF.

CDR3 in DNA: TGTGCCAGCAGCTGGGGCGGTTTTTCTGGGACCCAGTACTTC. Translating it yields CASSWGGFSGTQYF. This sequence joins TRBV11-3 and TRBJ2-5; D is possibly TRBD1 (5 bases). Germline V gives CDR1 SGHNT, CDR2 YENEEA. Trimming left V 4 bases short and J 7 bases short, with 16 bases between. This CDR3 region has 14 residues. The complete variable domain, with remaining parts taken from reference TRBV11-3 and TRBJ2-5, reads EAGVVQSPRYKIIEKKQPVAFWCNPISGHNTLYWYLQNLGQGPELLIRYENEEAVDDSQLPKDRFSAERLKGVDSTLKIQPAELGDSAVYLCASSWGGFSGTQYFGPGTRLLVL.

This sequence joins TRBV9 and TRBJ2-1; 10 nucleotides align to TRBD2. V shed 0 bases, J shed 4 bases, and the junction held 7 bases outside the gene matches. The CDR3 length is 17 residues. Germline V gives CDR1 SGDLS, CDR2 YYNGEE. The CDR3 sequence is CASSVVPSGSSYNEQFF. The CDR3 DNA reads as TGTGCCAGCAGCGTAGTTCCTAGCGGGAGCTCTTACAATGAGCAGTTCTTC.

The J gene is TRBJ2-1, the V gene TRBV5-1; TRBD2 matches at 10 bases. The CDR3 consists of 17 residues. V lost 2 bases to trimming and J lost 7 bases; unmatched junction nucleotides: 12. The germline V gene encodes CDR1 SGHRS and CDR2 YFSETQ. The CDR3 DNA follows: TGCGCCAGCAGCTTCAATTCTCGGCTAGCGGGAGCTAATGAGCAGTTCTTC. This gives the protein CASSFNSRLAGANEQFF. Full variable domain (remainder filled in from reference TRBV5-1 and TRBJ2-1): KAGVTQTPRYLIKTRGQQVTLSCSPISGHRSVSWYQQTPGQGLQFLFEYFSETQRNKGNFPGRFSGRQFSNSRSEMNVSTLELGDSALYLCASSFNSRLAGANEQFFGPGTRLTVL.

The chain joins TRBV6-5 to TRBJ2-5; 11 bases align to TRBD2. The germline gives CDR1 MNHEY, CDR2 SVGAGI. This CDR3 contains 14 residues. After removal of 6 bases from V and 2 bases from J, the junction contained 2 bases not matched to a gene. CDR3 nucleotide sequence: TGTGCCAGCAGGACTAGCGGGAAACAAGAGACCCAGTACTTC. Translation: CASRTSGKQETQYF.

This clone appeared once. This specimen includes other DNA sequences encoding the same CDR3. The chain uses TRBV6-1 and TRBJ1-2; 9 nucleotides match TRBD1. Unmatched junction bases numbered 2, after V lost 0 bases and J lost 6 bases. This CDR3 is 14 amino acids long. Germline lookup yields CDR1 MNHNS and CDR2 SASEGT. CDR3 coding DNA: TGTGCCAGCAGTGAAGCAGGGACAGGGAATGGCTACACCTTC. Its translation: CASSEAGTGNGYTF.

With regard to this clone: Other nucleotide sequences in the sample specify the same CDR3. The chain links TRBV6-5 to TRBJ2-6; D unresolved. The CDR3 covers 16 residues. The germline CDR1 and CDR2 sequences are MNHEY and SVGAGI. Trimming shortened V by 0 bases and J by 1 base, and 7 bases separated the two germline ends. The DNA for the CDR3 is TGTGCCAGCAGTTACTCTCCAGGATCTGGGGCCAACGTCCTGACTTTC. It encodes CASSYSPGSGANVLTF.

The chain is built from TRBV11-2 and TRBJ1-1; unclear D gene. CDR3 length: 14 amino acids. V lost 5 bases to trimming and J lost 5 bases, with 15 bases between them. Per germline, CDR1 SGHAT and CDR2 FQNNGV. CDR3 in amino acids: CASSLGLGRTEAFF. In nucleotides, the CDR3 is TGTGCCAGCAGCCTTGGGTTAGGGAGGACTGAAGCTTTCTTT.

V is TRBV7-6 and J is TRBJ2-7, with D tentatively TRBD2 (5 bases). Germline V gene sequence: CDR1 SGHVS, CDR2 FNYEAQ. Trimming shortened V by 5 bases and J by 1 base, and 9 bases separated the two germline ends. The CDR3 covers 13 residues. CDR3 DNA sequence: TGTGCCAGCAGCCAGCCGGGGTCCTACGAGCAGTACTTC. This gives the protein CASSQPGSYEQYF.

This chain uses TRBV30 with TRBJ1-1; D gene unclear. Trimming took 5 bases from V and 7 from J, leaving 17 bases between them. From germline, CDR1 is GTSNPN and CDR2 SVGIG (reference sequence). This CDR3 comprises 13 residues. CDR3 nucleotides: TGTGCCTGGCAAAACCTTGGGGTCGGTGAAGCTTTCTTT. It codes for CAWQNLGVGEAFF.

The rearrangement links TRBV25-1 to TRBJ1-3; maybe TRBD1 (5 bases). The CDR3 consists of 16 residues. Germline-derived CDR1 and CDR2 are MGHDK and SYGVNS. V lost 3 bases, J lost 0 bases, and 12 bases lay in between. CDR3 DNA: TGTGCCAGCAGTGAGTTATTAGGGGTCTCTGGAAACACCATATATTTT. It encodes CASSELLGVSGNTIYF. The full variable domain, rest sourced from reference TRBV25-1 and TRBJ1-3, is EADIYQTPRYLVIGTGKKITLECSQTMGHDKMYWYQQDPGMELHLIHYSYGVNSTEKGDLSSESTVSRIRTEHFPLTLESARPSHTSQYLCASSELLGVSGNTIYFGEGSWLTVV.

The chain recombines TRBV7-9 with TRBJ2-1; 7 nucleotides match TRBD1. CDR3 size: 15 residues. Germline V gene lookup returns CDR1 SEHNR and CDR2 FQNEAQ (reference sequence). With V trimmed by 5 bases and J by 1 base, 5 bases remained unmatched. CDR3 loop: CASSQPGGSYNEQFF. CDR3 DNA: TGTGCCAGCAGCCAACCAGGGGGATCCTACAATGAGCAGTTCTTC.